The 16 T cell receptor beta chains presented below share a single source sample, sequenced in a study of monozygotic twins with inflammatory bowel disease. TCRdb reworked the 5' RACE reads into one entry per CDR3 protein, no DNA. Here the sample table reports 200,000 to 250,000 distinct CDR3 sequences. Sequenced input: blood. These receptors were taken from a human donor with ulcerative colitis or Crohn's disease, or a healthy co-twin of an affected twin (not recorded which).

This rearrangement joins TRBV4-1 to TRBJ2-3; the D call of TRBD2 rests on TCRdb alone, since no DNA is present to check it. The CDR3 runs to 17 residues. Germline assignment: CDR1 MGHRA and CDR2 YSYEKL. The CDR3 spells CASSQDGERGGSDTQYF.

The chain uses TRBV5-1 and TRBJ2-1; there is no DNA to check the TCRdb D call of TRBD1. CDR3 length equals 17 residues. Per the germline V gene, CDR1 is SGHRS and CDR2 is YFSETQ. This CDR3 reads CASPGGENPLSYNEQFF.

The chain couples TRBV7-6 to TRBJ2-7. The germline V gene encodes CDR1 SGHVS and CDR2 FNYEAQ. The CDR3 runs 14 residues. CDR3: CASSLDLSSYEQYF.

This CDR3 is CAWNGWSYNEQFF. The chain carries TRBV30 and TRBJ2-1. The CDR3 spans 13 residues. The germline V gene has CDR1 GTSNPN and CDR2 SVGIG (reference sequence).

This chain connects TRBV7-8 to TRBJ2-2. The CDR3 totals 13 residues. CDR1 is SGHVS, CDR2 FQNEAQ, per germline. CDR3 in amino acids: CASSLSGAGELFF. The full variable domain, completed using reference TRBV7-8 and TRBJ2-2, is GAGVSQSPRYKVAKRGQDVALRCDPISGHVSLFWYQQALGQGPEFLTYFQNEAQLDKSGLPSDRFFAERPEGSVSTLKIQRTQQEDSAVYLCASSLSGAGELFFGEGSRLTVL.

The chain links TRBV12-3 or TRBV12-4 to TRBJ1-1; TCRdb proposes TRBD1, but this gene call is untestable without DNA. The length of the CDR3 is 16 residues. CDR3 protein: CASSLLPGQGHTEAFF.

The gene calls are TRBV7-9 and TRBJ1-5; TCRdb outputs TRBD1, but without DNA this stays unchecked. The CDR3 is made up of 15 amino acids. Germline V lookup: CDR1 SEHNR, CDR2 FQNEAQ (reference sequence). The CDR3 loop reads CASSSAGGDVGPQHF. Full variable domain (outside the CDR3, taken from reference TRBV7-9 and TRBJ1-5): DTGVSQNPRHKITKRGQNVTFRCDPISEHNRLYWYRQTLGQGPEFLTYFQNEAQLEKSRLLSDRFSAERPKGSFSTLEIQRTEQGDSAMYLCASSSAGGDVGPQHFGDGTRLSIL.

This chain uses TRBV7-9 with TRBJ2-1; no DNA is available, so the TRBD1 call from TCRdb remains unchecked. Germline V gives CDR1 SEHNR, CDR2 FQNEAQ (reference sequence). The CDR3 covers 14 residues. The CDR3 protein is CASSLVALHNEQFF.

This chain links TRBV6-5 with TRBJ1-1. CDR1 is MNHEY, CDR2 SVGAGI, per germline. The CDR3 has 13 residues. The CDR3 region is CASSPFEGTEAFF.

The rearrangement joins TRBV11-1 to TRBJ2-1; checking the TCRdb D call of TRBD2 is not possible without DNA. The CDR3 totals 15 residues. CDR1 is SGHAT and CDR2 is FQDESV in the germline V gene (reference sequence). The CDR3 here is CASSLEGGGYNEQFF.

This sequence joins TRBV20-1 and TRBJ2-1; the D call of TRBD1 rests on TCRdb alone, since no DNA is present to check it. CDR3 length equals 12 residues. Germline V gene sequence: CDR1 DFQATT, CDR2 SNEGSKA (reference sequence). The chain's CDR3 is CSARGTYNEQFF.

This chain uses TRBV7-9 with TRBJ2-7; TCRdb picks TRBD2, but there is no DNA to check that call. Per germline, CDR1 SEHNR and CDR2 FQNEAQ (reference sequence). The CDR3 loop spans 15 amino acids. CDR3 protein: CASSLASRGDYEQYF.

The chain employs TRBV12-3 or TRBV12-4 and TRBJ2-2; absent DNA, TCRdb's TRBD1 call cannot be checked. The CDR3 spans 13 residues. CDR3 in amino acids: CATSDWDTGELFF.

The V call is TRBV7-2, the J call TRBJ1-2; TCRdb designates TRBD1, a call that cannot be tested without DNA. CDR1 and CDR2 from the germline V gene are SGHTA and FQGNSA. The CDR3 length is 14 residues. The CDR3: CASSLGTGSYGYTF. Full variable domain (outside the CDR3, taken from reference TRBV7-2 and TRBJ1-2): GAGVSQSPSNKVTEKGKDVELRCDPISGHTALYWYRQSLGQGLEFLIYFQGNSAPDKSGLPSDRFSAERTGGSVSTLTIQRTQQEDSAVYLCASSLGTGSYGYTFGSGTRLTVV.

V is TRBV5-8 and J is TRBJ1-1. The CDR3 covers 13 residues. Germline CDR1 and CDR2: SGHTS and YDEGEE. This chain's CDR3 is CASSQELNTEAFF.

This chain connects TRBV5-1 to TRBJ2-3; TCRdb's D call, TRBD1, is unchecked because there is no DNA. The CDR3 is 15 amino acids. The germline gives CDR1 SGHRS, CDR2 YFSETQ. The CDR3 protein is CASSLAGDRTDTQYF.